The clone carrying this TCR beta chain has only a few counts. Its antigen remains unknown. For TCR beta, libraries came from quantitative 5'-RACE with molecular barcodes. TCRdb used MiXCR to reprocess the 5' RACE reads, holding one entry per CDR3 protein. The sample includes roughly 240,000 distinct CDR3 sequences, 8% to 10% of them seen just once. Trimming removed 5 bases from V and 2 bases from J, with 15 bases in between. The CDR3 sequence is 15 residues long. Germline loops: CDR1 SGHAT, CDR2 FQNNGV. This record belongs to a study of CD8 T cells in ankylosing spondylitis. Regarding the study as a whole: Among TCR beta sequences, a motif of eight highly homologous variants appeared characteristic of ankylosing spondylitis blood. Disease-associated clones were reportedly significantly overrepresented in matched ankylosing spondylitis synovial fluid. Before this, some motif variants had been reported in reactive arthritis synovial fluid and blood.

This TCR came from a female donor with ankylosing spondylitis or in good health (not recorded which). What was sequenced was blood, either unsorted or a sorted T cell fraction (not recorded which). This chain uses TRBV11-2 with TRBJ1-2; D possibly corresponds to TRBD1 (6 bases). The CDR3 DNA reads TGTGCCAGCAGCGTGGGGGGGCTGGGGAACTATGGCTACACCTTC. Translated: CASSVGGLGNYGYTF.